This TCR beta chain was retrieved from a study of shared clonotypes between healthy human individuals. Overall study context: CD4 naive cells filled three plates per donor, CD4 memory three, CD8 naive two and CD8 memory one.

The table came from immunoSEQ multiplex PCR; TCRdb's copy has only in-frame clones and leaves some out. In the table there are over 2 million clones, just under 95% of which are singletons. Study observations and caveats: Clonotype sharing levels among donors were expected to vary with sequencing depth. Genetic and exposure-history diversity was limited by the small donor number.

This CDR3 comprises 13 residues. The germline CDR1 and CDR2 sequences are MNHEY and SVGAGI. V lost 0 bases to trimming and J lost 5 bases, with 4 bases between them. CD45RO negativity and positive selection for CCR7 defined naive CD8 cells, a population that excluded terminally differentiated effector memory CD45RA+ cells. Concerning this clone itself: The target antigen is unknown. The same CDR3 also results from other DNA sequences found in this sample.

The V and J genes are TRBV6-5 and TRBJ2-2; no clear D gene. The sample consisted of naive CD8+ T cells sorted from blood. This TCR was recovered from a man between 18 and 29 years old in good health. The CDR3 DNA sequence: TGTGCCAGCAGTTACTCCGGGACCGGGGAGCTGTTTTTT. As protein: CASSYSGTGELFF.